The 30 T cell receptor beta chains below come from one sample, sequenced in a study of blood T cell repertoires in COVID-19. Assay: immunoSEQ multiplex PCR; the TCRdb copy retains only in-frame clones and omits some. The sample has 150,000 to 200,000 clones, roughly 89% seen once; the top ten hold less than 5%. Sequenced input: peripheral blood. The receptors here all came from an older woman who had recovered from COVID-19.

V and J are TRBV2 and TRBJ2-7; 7 bases align to TRBD2. The CDR3 spans 13 residues. Germline CDR1 and CDR2: SNHLY and FYNNEI. J lost 0 bases, V lost 6 bases, and 2 bases had no gene match. CDR3 residues: CASSGEGSYEQYF. DNA for the CDR3: TGTGCCAGCAGCGGGGAGGGCTCCTACGAGCAGTACTTC.

This rearrangement joins TRBV27 to TRBJ2-5; D possibly corresponds to TRBD1 (5 bases). Germline CDR1 MNHEY, CDR2 SMNVEV (reference sequence). The CDR3 contains 14 residues. Trimming removed 6 bases from V and 4 bases from J, with 15 bases in between. For the CDR3, the DNA is TGTGCCAGCAGCTTCAGACAAAGGGGAGAGACCCAGTACTTC. This encodes CASSFRQRGETQYF.

The rearrangement links TRBV5-8 to TRBJ2-3; D is perhaps TRBD1 (6 bases). Between the trimmed V and J ends, which lost 1 base and 4 bases, there was a span of 19 bases. The CDR3 extends over 17 amino acids. Germline CDR1 and CDR2: SGHTS and YDEGEE. As DNA, the CDR3 is TGTGCCAGCAGCTTGCCGTTTACAGGGAGTGCCGCAGATACGCAGTATTTT. Amino acids: CASSLPFTGSAADTQYF.

The V and J genes are TRBV11-3 and TRBJ2-3; perhaps TRBD2 as D (5 bases). The CDR3 sequence is 14 residues long. Germline CDR1 is SGHNT and CDR2 is YENEEA. The V gene lost 1 base and the J gene lost 7 bases, with 12 bases spanning the gap. The CDR3: CASSLGSGENTQYF. The CDR3 DNA reads TGTGCCAGCAGCTTAGGCTCCGGGGAGAATACGCAGTATTTT.

This rearrangement joins TRBV28 to TRBJ1-2; weak D call: TRBD1 (6 bases). The CDR3 covers 12 residues. Trimming removed 2 bases from V and 8 bases from J, with 9 bases in between. Germline V lookup: CDR1 MDHEN, CDR2 SYDVKM. The CDR3 region is CASSLTGYGYTF. The CDR3 nucleotides read TGTGCCAGCAGTTTAACAGGGTACGGCTACACCTTC.

The gene calls are TRBV28 and TRBJ2-1; 10 nucleotides line up with TRBD1. Unmatched junction bases numbered 11, after V lost 5 bases and J lost 7 bases. The length of the CDR3 is 16 residues. The germline V gene has CDR1 MDHEN and CDR2 SYDVKM. CDR3 bases: TGTGCCAGCAGTGAAGCCGGGACAGGGGTCCTTAATGAGCAGTTCTTC. This translates into CASSEAGTGVLNEQFF.

The V and J genes are TRBV4-3 and TRBJ2-2; perhaps TRBD2 as D (6 bases). Trimming shortened V by 0 bases and J by 1 base, and 9 bases separated the two germline ends. CDR3 size: 16 residues. The germline gives CDR1 LGHNA, CDR2 YSLEER. The CDR3 sequence is CASSQDGRGNTGELFF. Here the CDR3 DNA reads TGCGCCAGCAGCCAAGATGGGCGGGGGAACACCGGGGAGCTGTTTTTT.

The rearrangement uses TRBV19 and TRBJ1-6; 8 bases fit TRBD1. The CDR3 runs 17 residues. V shed 6 bases and J 7 bases; nucleotides not matched to a gene: 14. CDR1 and CDR2 from the germline V gene are LNHDA and SQIVND (reference sequence). The CDR3 region has the DNA TGTGCCAGTAGCCTCCGGGACAGGAATCAGAACAATTCACCCCTCCACTTT. This translates into CASSLRDRNQNNSPLHF.

The CDR3 loop is CAISSQGDEQYF. As DNA, the CDR3 is TGTGCCATCAGTTCACAGGGGGACGAGCAGTACTTC. J is TRBJ2-7 and V is TRBV10-3; 8 bases match TRBD1. CDR1 and CDR2 from the germline V gene are ENHRY and SYGVKD. The CDR3 is 12 amino acids. J was trimmed by 5 bases and V by 5 bases; bases with no gene match: 2.

The J gene is TRBJ1-6, the V gene TRBV5-4, with D perhaps matching TRBD1 (5 bases). The CDR3 consists of 17 residues. CDR1 is SGHNT, CDR2 YYREEE, per germline (reference sequence). The germline V and J ends were trimmed by 0 bases and 2 bases, with 12 bases remaining between them. CDR3 loop: CASSLGGDVTYNSPLHF. The CDR3 nucleotides are TGTGCCAGCAGCTTGGGGGGCGACGTTACCTATAATTCACCCCTCCACTTT.

This chain joins TRBV19 and TRBJ2-3; 14 bases agree with TRBD2. Per germline, CDR1 LNHDA and CDR2 SQIVND (reference sequence). The J segment lost 0 bases and the V segment lost 1 base, leaving 6 bases of the junction unmatched. This CDR3 is built from 19 residues. The CDR3 DNA reads as TGTGCCAGTAGTATAGGAGGGACTAGCGGGGGTAGTAGCACAGATACGCAGTATTTT. Translated: CASSIGGTSGGSSTDTQYF. Together with reference TRBV19 and TRBJ2-3, the CDR3 gives the full variable domain: DGGITQSPKYLFRKEGQNVTLSCEQNLNHDAMYWYRQDPGQGLRLIYYSQIVNDFQKGDIAEGYSVSREKKESFPLTVTSAQKNPTAFYLCASSIGGTSGGSSTDTQYFGPGTRLTVL.

This chain links TRBV18 with TRBJ2-5, with a tentative D call TRBD2 (7 bases). Germline assignment: CDR1 KGHSH and CDR2 LQKENI. V gave up 4 bases and J gave up 2 bases, with 17 bases separating them. The CDR3 covers 16 residues. Written as DNA, the CDR3 is TGTGCCAGCTCACACGGCGGGGGCCCCCAGCAAGAGACCCAGTACTTC. Translating it yields CASSHGGGPQQETQYF.

The V and J genes are TRBV19 and TRBJ2-4; D perhaps matches TRBD1 (6 bases). CDR1 and CDR2 from the germline V gene are LNHDA and SQIVND (reference sequence). The CDR3 spans 16 residues. The V end lost 3 bases, the J end lost 2 bases, and 14 bases lay between the germline ends. The CDR3 loop is CASSIRQASPKNIQYF. Here the CDR3 DNA reads TGTGCCAGTAGTATCCGACAGGCCTCTCCCAAAAACATTCAGTACTTC. The variable domain in full, completed from reference TRBV19 and TRBJ2-4, reads DGGITQSPKYLFRKEGQNVTLSCEQNLNHDAMYWYRQDPGQGLRLIYYSQIVNDFQKGDIAEGYSVSREKKESFPLTVTSAQKNPTAFYLCASSIRQASPKNIQYFGAGTRLSVL.

The chain employs TRBV5-4 and TRBJ2-5; 9 bases map to TRBD1. Germline V gene data show CDR1 as SGHNT and CDR2 as YYREEE (reference sequence). CDR3 size: 16 residues. Germline trimming cut 0 bases from V and 5 bases from J; bases unmatched to any gene: 8. The CDR3 DNA sequence: TGTGCCAGCAGCTTGGGTTTGGGACAGGGTGGCGAGACCCAGTACTTC. Translating gives CASSLGLGQGGETQYF.

The chain couples TRBV7-2 to TRBJ2-3, with D maybe TRBD2 (5 bases). The CDR3 loop spans 14 amino acids. V was cut by 10 bases and J by 3 bases, with 17 bases left in between. From germline, CDR1 is SGHTA and CDR2 FQGNSA. CDR3 sequence (DNA): TGTGCCACGACATACGTGGGAGTGACAGATACGCAGTATTTT. It specifies CATTYVGVTDTQYF.

The chain combines TRBV6-5 with TRBJ2-3; D unclear. V lost 11 bases and J 0 bases, leaving 15 bases between the germline ends. The CDR3 sequence is 14 residues long. CDR1 is MNHEY, CDR2 SVGAGI, per germline. The CDR3 protein is CACYSEDSTDTQYF. DNA of the CDR3: TGTGCCTGCTATTCTGAGGATAGCACAGATACGCAGTATTTT.

The chain joins TRBV5-8 to TRBJ2-5, with 8 bases lining up with TRBD2. The germline V gene has CDR1 SGHTS and CDR2 YDEGEE. This CDR3 is 17 amino acids long. V lost 5 bases to trimming and J lost 0 bases; unmatched junction nucleotides: 12. CDR3 coding DNA: TGTGCCAGCAGATACCACCTTACGCGGGGGGACCAAGAGACCCAGTACTTC. Translated: CASRYHLTRGDQETQYF.

The chain combines TRBV2 with TRBJ2-2; D is perhaps TRBD1 (6 bases). Germline CDR1 reads SNHLY; CDR2 reads FYNNEI. The CDR3 has 15 amino acids. Between the trimmed V and J ends, which lost 2 bases and 4 bases, there was a span of 11 bases. The CDR3 spells CASSERQASTGELFF. As DNA, the CDR3 is TGTGCCAGCAGTGAAAGACAGGCGTCCACCGGGGAGCTGTTTTTT.

CDR3 nucleotides: TGTGCCAGCAGTCGACAGGGGACCTTCTATGGCTACACCTTC. Its translation is CASSRQGTFYGYTF. The chain links TRBV6-5 to TRBJ1-2; TRBD1 matches at 8 bases. The CDR3 runs 14 residues. Per germline, CDR1 MNHEY and CDR2 SVGAGI. V lost 5 bases and J lost 4; bases outside the gene matches: 6.

A remark on this clone: A read error may produce the germline difference seen at one junction end. This sequence joins TRBV5-5 and TRBJ1-4, with D hard to call. The CDR3 is 13 residues long. CDR1 is SGHKS and CDR2 is YYEKEE in the germline V gene (reference sequence). The CDR3: CASTLWFGEKLFF. As DNA, the CDR3 is TGTGCCAGCACCTTGTGGTTCGGGGAAAAACTGTTTTTT.

The chain uses TRBV27 and TRBJ1-5, with 7 bases fitting TRBD1. CDR3 size: 16 residues. Germline V lookup: CDR1 MNHEY, CDR2 SMNVEV (reference sequence). The V segment lost 5 bases and the J segment 1 base; nucleotides outside the gene matches: 8. CDR3 DNA: TGTGCCAGCAGTCCCTTCCAGGGGGTGAGCAATCAGCCCCAGCATTTT. Its translation: CASSPFQGVSNQPQHF.

V and J are TRBV12-5 and TRBJ1-2, with 8 positions matching TRBD1. V lost 6 bases to trimming and J lost 4 bases; unmatched junction nucleotides: 7. This CDR3 comprises 14 residues. Per the germline V gene, CDR1 is LGHNT and CDR2 is FRNRAP. As DNA, the CDR3 is TGTGCTAGTGGGATATCAGGGGGCGGCTATGGCTACACCTTC. It translates to CASGISGGGYGYTF.

The genes are TRBV21-1 and TRBJ1-6; the table's D call of TRBD1 was not tested on the DNA. TRBV21-1 is a pseudogene. CDR3 length: 15 residues. Here the CDR3 reads CASSKESRVNSPLHF. CDR3 sequence (DNA): TGTGCCAGCAGCAAAGAGTCCAGGGTCAATTCACCCCTCCACTTT.

J is TRBJ2-6 and V is TRBV10-3; D gene uncertain. Between the trimmed V and J ends, which lost 0 bases and 4 bases, there was a span of 16 bases. The CDR3 sequence is 18 residues long. CDR1 is ENHRY and CDR2 is SYGVKD in the germline V gene. CDR3 loop: CAISESSLDLSGANVLTF. Written as DNA, the CDR3 is TGTGCCATCAGTGAGTCGAGTCTAGACCTCTCCGGGGCCAACGTCCTGACTTTC.

As DNA, the CDR3 is TGCGCCAGCAGCTTGGCCCTAGCGGGTCAAACAGATACGCAGTATTTT. As protein: CASSLALAGQTDTQYF. The chain joins TRBV5-1 to TRBJ2-3, with TRBD2 identical over 8 bases. The junction had 6 bases not matched to a gene; V was cut back by 0 bases and J by 3 bases. CDR3 size: 16 residues. Germline loops: CDR1 SGHRS, CDR2 YFSETQ.

This rearrangement joins TRBV2 to TRBJ1-6; perhaps TRBD1 as D (6 bases). Germline-derived CDR1 and CDR2 are SNHLY and FYNNEI. V was shortened by 6 bases and J by 8 bases, with 14 bases between the two germline ends. This CDR3 is 14 amino acids long. The CDR3 spells CASRPTHRDSPLHF. Written as DNA, the CDR3 is TGTGCCAGCAGGCCCACCCACAGGGATTCACCCCTCCACTTT.

The J gene is TRBJ1-4, the V gene TRBV6-5; TRBD1 is a possible D gene (6 bases). Germline CDR1 is MNHEY and CDR2 is SVGAGI. CDR3 length: 15 amino acids. V was pared by 0 bases and J by 7 bases, with 12 bases between. The CDR3 spells CASSYSYRVGEKLFF. CDR3 bases: TGTGCCAGCAGTTACTCGTACAGGGTGGGTGAAAAACTGTTTTTT.

The gene calls are TRBV30 and TRBJ1-4; D gene uncertain. CDR1 GTSNPN and CDR2 SVGIG come from the germline V gene (reference sequence). The CDR3 has 15 amino acids. V lost 2 bases to trimming and J lost 8 bases, with 18 bases between them. CDR3 protein: CAWSSWGGREEKLFF. For the CDR3, the DNA is TGTGCCTGGAGTTCCTGGGGAGGAAGAGAAGAAAAACTGTTTTTT. The complete variable domain, with remaining parts taken from reference TRBV30 and TRBJ1-4, reads SQTIHQWPATLVQPVGSPLSLECTVEGTSNPNLYWYRQAAGRGLQLLFYSVGIGQISSEVPQNLSASRPQDRQFILSSKKLLLSDSGFYLCAWSSWGGREEKLFFGSGTQLSVL.

This clone was found a few times. This rearrangement joins TRBV4-3 to TRBJ2-7; tentatively, D is TRBD2 (5 bases). The CDR3 spans 14 residues. Per the germline V gene, CDR1 is LGHNA and CDR2 is YSLEER. Trimming removed 4 bases at V and 1 base at J, with 11 bases between. The DNA of the CDR3 is TGCGCCAGCAGCCGAGGACGGGGATCCTACGAGCAGTACTTC. It translates to CASSRGRGSYEQYF.

In its sample, this clone was seen once. The V and J genes are TRBV10-3 and TRBJ2-1, with 9 bases fitting TRBD1. Germline values: CDR1 ENHRY, CDR2 SYGVKD. The CDR3 runs 15 residues. Trimming took 2 bases from V and 3 from J; bases not matched to a gene: 2. DNA for the CDR3: TGTGCCATCAGTGAGGACAGGGGGGACTACAATGAGCAGTTCTTC. Its protein product is CAISEDRGDYNEQFF.